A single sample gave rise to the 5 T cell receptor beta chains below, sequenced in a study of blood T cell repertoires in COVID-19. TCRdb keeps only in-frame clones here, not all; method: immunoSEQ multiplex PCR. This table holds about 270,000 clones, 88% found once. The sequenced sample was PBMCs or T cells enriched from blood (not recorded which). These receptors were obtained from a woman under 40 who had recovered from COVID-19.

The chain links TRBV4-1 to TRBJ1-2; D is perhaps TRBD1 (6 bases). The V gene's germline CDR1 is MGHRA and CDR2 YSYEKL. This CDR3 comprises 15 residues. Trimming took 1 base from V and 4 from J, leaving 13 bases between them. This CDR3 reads CASSQGPGVGYGYTF. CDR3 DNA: TGCGCCAGCAGCCAAGGGCCAGGGGTAGGCTATGGCTACACCTTC.

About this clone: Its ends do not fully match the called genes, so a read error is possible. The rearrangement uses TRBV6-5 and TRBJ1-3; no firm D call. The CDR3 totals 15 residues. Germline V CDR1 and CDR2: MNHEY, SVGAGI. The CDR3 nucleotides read TGTGCCAGCAATTACATGGGCTCCCCCAGAAACACCATATATTTT. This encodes CASNYMGSPRNTIYF.

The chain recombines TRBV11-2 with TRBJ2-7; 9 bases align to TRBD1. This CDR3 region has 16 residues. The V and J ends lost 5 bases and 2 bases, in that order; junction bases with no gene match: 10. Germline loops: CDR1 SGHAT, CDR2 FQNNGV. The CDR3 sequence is CASSPPPGQGPYEQYF. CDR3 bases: TGTGCCAGCAGCCCACCTCCGGGACAGGGACCCTACGAGCAGTACTTC.

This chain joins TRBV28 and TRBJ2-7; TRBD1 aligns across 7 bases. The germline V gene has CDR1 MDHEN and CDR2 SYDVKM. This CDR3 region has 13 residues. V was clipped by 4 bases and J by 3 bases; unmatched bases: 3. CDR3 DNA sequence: TGTGCCAGCAGTTGGCGGACAGGCTACGAGCAGTACTTC. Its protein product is CASSWRTGYEQYF.

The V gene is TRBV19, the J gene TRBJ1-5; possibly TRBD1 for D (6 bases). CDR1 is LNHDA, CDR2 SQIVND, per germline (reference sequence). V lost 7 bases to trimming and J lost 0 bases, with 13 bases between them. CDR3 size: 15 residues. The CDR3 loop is CASTARTDSNQPQHF. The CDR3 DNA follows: TGTGCCAGTACCGCAAGGACAGATAGCAATCAGCCCCAGCATTTT. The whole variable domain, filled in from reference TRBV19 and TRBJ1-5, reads DGGITQSPKYLFRKEGQNVTLSCEQNLNHDAMYWYRQDPGQGLRLIYYSQIVNDFQKGDIAEGYSVSREKKESFPLTVTSAQKNPTAFYLCASTARTDSNQPQHFGDGTRLSIL.